This record concerns one T cell receptor beta chain sequence. These data originate in a study of blood T cell repertoires in COVID-19. Across the whole study: The samples span acute and convalescent COVID-19 from the United States, Italy and Spain.

V trimming: 1 base; J trimming: 6 bases; junction bases outside the gene matches: 7. Looked up from germline, CDR1 is SNHLY and CDR2 is FYNNEI. The CDR3 consists of 15 residues. Assay used: immunoSEQ multiplex PCR; TCRdb lists only in-frame clones, some missing. Found here are approximately 230,000 clones, about four fifths of them singletons; the top ten hold around 5.4%. The chain combines TRBV2 with TRBJ1-2; 8 nucleotides agree with TRBD1. This TCR was recovered from a man at least 80 years old with acute or convalescent COVID-19. Specimen: peripheral blood. The CDR3 DNA reads as TGTGCCAGCAGTGAAGGACAGGGGTGGTTGAATGGCTACACCTTC. Translated, it gives CASSEGQGWLNGYTF.